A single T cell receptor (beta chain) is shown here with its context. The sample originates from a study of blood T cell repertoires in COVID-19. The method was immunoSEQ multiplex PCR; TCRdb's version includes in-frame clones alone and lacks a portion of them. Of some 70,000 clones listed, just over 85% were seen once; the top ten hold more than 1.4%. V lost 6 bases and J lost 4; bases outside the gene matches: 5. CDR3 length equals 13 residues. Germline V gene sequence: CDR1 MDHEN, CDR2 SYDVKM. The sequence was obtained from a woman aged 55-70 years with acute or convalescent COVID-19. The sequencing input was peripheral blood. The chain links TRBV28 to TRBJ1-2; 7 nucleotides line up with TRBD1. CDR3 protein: CASRGDSTYGYTF. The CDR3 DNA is TGTGCCAGCAGGGGGGACAGCACCTATGGCTACACCTTC.